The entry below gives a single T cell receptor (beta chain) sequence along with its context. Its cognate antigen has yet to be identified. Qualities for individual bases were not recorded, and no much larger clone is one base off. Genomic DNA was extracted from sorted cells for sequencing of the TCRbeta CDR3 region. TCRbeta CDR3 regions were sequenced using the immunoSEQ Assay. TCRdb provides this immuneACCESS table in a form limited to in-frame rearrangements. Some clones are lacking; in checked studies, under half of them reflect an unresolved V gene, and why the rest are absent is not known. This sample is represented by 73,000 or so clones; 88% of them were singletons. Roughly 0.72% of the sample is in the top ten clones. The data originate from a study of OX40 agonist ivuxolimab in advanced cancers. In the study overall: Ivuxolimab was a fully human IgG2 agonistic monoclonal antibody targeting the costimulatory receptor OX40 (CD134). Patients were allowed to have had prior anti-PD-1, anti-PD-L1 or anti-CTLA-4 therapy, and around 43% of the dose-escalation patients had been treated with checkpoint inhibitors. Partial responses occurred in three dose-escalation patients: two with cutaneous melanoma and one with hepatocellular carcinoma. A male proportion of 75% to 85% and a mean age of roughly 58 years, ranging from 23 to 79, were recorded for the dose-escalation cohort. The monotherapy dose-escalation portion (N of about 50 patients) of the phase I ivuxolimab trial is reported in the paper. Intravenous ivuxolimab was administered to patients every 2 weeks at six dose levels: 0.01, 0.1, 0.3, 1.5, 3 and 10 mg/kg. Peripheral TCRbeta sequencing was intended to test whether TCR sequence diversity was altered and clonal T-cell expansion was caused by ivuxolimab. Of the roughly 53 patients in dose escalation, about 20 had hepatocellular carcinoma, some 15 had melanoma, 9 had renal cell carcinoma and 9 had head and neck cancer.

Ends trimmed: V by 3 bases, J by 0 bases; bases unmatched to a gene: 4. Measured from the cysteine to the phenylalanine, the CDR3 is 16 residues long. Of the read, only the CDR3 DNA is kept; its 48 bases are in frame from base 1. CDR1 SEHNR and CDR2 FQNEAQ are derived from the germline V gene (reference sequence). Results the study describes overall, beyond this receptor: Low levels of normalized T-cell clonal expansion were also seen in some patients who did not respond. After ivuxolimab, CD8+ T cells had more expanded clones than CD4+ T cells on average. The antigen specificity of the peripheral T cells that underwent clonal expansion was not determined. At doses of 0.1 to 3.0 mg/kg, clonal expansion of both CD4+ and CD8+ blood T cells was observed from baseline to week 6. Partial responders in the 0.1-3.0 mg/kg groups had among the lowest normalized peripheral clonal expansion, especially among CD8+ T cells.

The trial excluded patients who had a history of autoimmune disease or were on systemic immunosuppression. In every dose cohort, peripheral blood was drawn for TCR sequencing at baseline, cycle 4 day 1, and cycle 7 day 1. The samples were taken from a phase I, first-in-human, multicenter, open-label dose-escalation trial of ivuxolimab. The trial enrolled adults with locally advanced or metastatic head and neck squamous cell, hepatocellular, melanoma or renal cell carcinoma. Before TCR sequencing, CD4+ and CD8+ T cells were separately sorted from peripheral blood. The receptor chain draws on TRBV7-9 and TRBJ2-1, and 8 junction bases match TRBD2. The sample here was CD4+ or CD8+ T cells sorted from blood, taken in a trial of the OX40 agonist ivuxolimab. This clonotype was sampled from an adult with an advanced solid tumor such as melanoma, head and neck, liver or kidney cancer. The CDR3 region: CASSFLAGSSYNEQFF. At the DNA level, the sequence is TGTGCCAGCAGCTTTTTAGCGGGGAGCTCCTACAATGAGCAGTTCTTC.